The 26 T cell receptor beta chains below all came from one sample that was sequenced in a study of T cell responses to AZD1222 COVID-19 vaccine. Assay used: immunoSEQ multiplex PCR; TCRdb lists only in-frame clones, some missing. The sample carries 140,000 to 150,000 clones, about 87% recorded once. The sequences come from peripheral blood, collected on day 0 of AZD1222 vaccination. These receptor sequences come from an adult in good health.

This chain connects TRBV2 to TRBJ1-2; no clear D gene. The CDR3 length is 12 residues. V lost 6 bases, J lost 4 bases, and 9 bases lay in between. CDR1 is SNHLY, CDR2 FYNNEI, per germline. The CDR3 sequence: CASSVSGYGYTF. CDR3 DNA sequence: TGTGCCAGCAGCGTGTCGGGCTATGGCTACACCTTC.

This chain connects TRBV6-6 to TRBJ1-4; 8 bases are shared with TRBD1. In germline, CDR1 is MNHNY, CDR2 SVGAGI (reference sequence). The CDR3 covers 14 residues. The V and J ends lost 6 bases and 7 bases, in that order; junction bases with no gene match: 7. The CDR3 sequence: CASRRQGSGEKLFF. The CDR3 DNA sequence: TGTGCCAGCAGGCGACAGGGGAGCGGTGAAAAACTGTTTTTT.

About this clone itself: At one boundary the junction diverges from the germline segment, which might be a read error. This rearrangement joins TRBV7-7 to TRBJ2-1; TRBD2 is a possible D gene (7 bases). Germline-derived CDR1 and CDR2 are SSHAT and FNYEAQ (reference sequence). CDR3 size: 15 residues. CDR3 coding DNA: TGTGCTAGCAGCTTAGTGGGGGGGCCTTACAATGAGCAGTTCTTC. It is translated as CASSLVGGPYNEQFF.

The gene calls are TRBV6-5 and TRBJ2-5; D possibly corresponds to TRBD2 (6 bases). V lost 8 bases and J 5 bases, leaving 18 bases between the germline ends. The CDR3 has 14 residues. Germline CDR1 MNHEY, CDR2 SVGAGI. This chain's CDR3 is CASGGALGVETQYF. The DNA for the CDR3 is TGTGCCAGCGGAGGGGCACTAGGAGTGGAGACCCAGTACTTC.

The chain uses TRBV7-2 and TRBJ1-1, with TRBD1 as a possible D gene (6 bases). The CDR3 is 12 amino acids. The germline V and J ends were trimmed by 3 bases and 10 bases, with 12 bases remaining between them. Per germline, CDR1 SGHTA and CDR2 FQGNSA. CDR3 sequence (DNA): TGTGCCAGCAGCTTTGTTACAGGGCCAGCTTTCTTT. It translates to CASSFVTGPAFF.

The rearrangement uses TRBV6-5 and TRBJ2-2, with D maybe TRBD1 (6 bases). The germline V and J ends were trimmed by 1 base and 5 bases, with 11 bases remaining between them. The CDR3 is 15 amino acids. Germline-derived CDR1 and CDR2 are MNHEY and SVGAGI. CDR3: CASSYLLQGTGELFF. The CDR3 bases are TGTGCCAGCAGTTACTTACTACAGGGAACCGGGGAGCTGTTTTTT.

The genes are TRBV6-5 and TRBJ1-1; 7 nucleotides align to TRBD1. Germline values: CDR1 MNHEY, CDR2 SVGAGI. V was pared by 0 bases and J by 5 bases, with 6 bases of the junction left unmatched. The length of the CDR3 is 15 residues. CDR3 protein: CASSYSTGSKTEAFF. CDR3 nucleotides: TGTGCCAGCAGTTACTCGACAGGGAGTAAGACTGAAGCTTTCTTT.

The chain recombines TRBV20-1 with TRBJ2-5; D not resolved. The germline V gene encodes CDR1 DFQATT and CDR2 SNEGSKA (reference sequence). Deletions cut 6 bases from V and 5 bases from J, with 10 bases between. The CDR3 is made up of 11 amino acids. CDR3 nucleotide sequence: TGCAGTGCCCCTCCGGCGGAGACCCAGTACTTC. This translates into CSAPPAETQYF.

This chain uses TRBV7-2 with TRBJ1-2; 9 bases match TRBD1. Germline trimming cut 6 bases from V and 4 bases from J; bases unmatched to any gene: 12. Germline CDR1 is SGHTA and CDR2 is FQGNSA. This CDR3 contains 16 residues. CDR3 DNA sequence: TGTGCCAGCAGACCAACCACAGGGGGCGCGATCTATGGCTACACCTTC. Translating gives CASRPTTGGAIYGYTF.

For the CDR3, the DNA is TGTGCCAGCAGCCAAGGGGGCGTAGGGCAGGGTCTCGAGCAGTACTTC. Amino acids: CASSQGGVGQGLEQYF. The chain couples TRBV3-1 (or the pseudogene TRBV3-2) to TRBJ2-7, with a tentative D call TRBD1 (5 bases). CDR1 LGHDT and CDR2 YNNKEL come from the germline V gene (reference sequence). CDR3 length: 16 residues. The germline V and J ends were trimmed by 1 base and 6 bases, with 19 bases remaining between them.

This clone was detected only a few times. The V and J genes are TRBV6-5 and TRBJ1-1; a weak D match, TRBD1 (6 bases). The ends were cut back, 4 bases at V and 1 base at J, with 16 bases in the middle. The CDR3 extends over 16 amino acids. The germline CDR1 and CDR2 sequences are MNHEY and SVGAGI. CDR3 protein: CASSSQPGGGNTEAFF. Here the CDR3 DNA reads TGTGCCAGCAGTTCCCAACCCGGAGGGGGGAACACTGAAGCTTTCTTT.

The chain is built from TRBV28 and TRBJ1-2; D gene unclear. Germline CDR1 is MDHEN and CDR2 is SYDVKM. The CDR3 has 10 residues. V was cut by 6 bases and J by 4 bases, with 3 bases left in between. The DNA of the CDR3 is TGTGCCAGCAGCCGCTATGGCTACACCTTC. Amino acids: CASSRYGYTF.

In this sample, this clone turned up once. This sequence joins TRBV3-1 (or the pseudogene TRBV3-2) and TRBJ2-1; tentative D call: TRBD2 (6 bases). CDR3 length equals 14 residues. Per germline, CDR1 LGHDT and CDR2 YNNKEL (reference sequence). V lost 5 bases and J lost 3, with 11 bases in between. CDR3 bases: TGTGCCAGCAGCTCGCGGGGCCTCTACAATGAGCAGTTCTTC. Amino acids: CASSSRGLYNEQFF.

This clone has just one count. The V and J genes are TRBV3-1 (or the pseudogene TRBV3-2) and TRBJ2-1, with 9 bases that match TRBD1. There are 19 residues in the CDR3. The V gene end was trimmed by 5 bases and the J gene end by 3 bases; junction bases not matched to a gene: 17. Per the germline V gene, CDR1 is LGHDT and CDR2 is YNNKEL (reference sequence). The CDR3 loop reads CASSEGLRTGGRSYNEQFF. CDR3 bases: TGTGCCAGCAGCGAAGGCCTTCGCACAGGGGGCAGGAGCTACAATGAGCAGTTCTTC.

The chain has TRBV7-2 and TRBJ2-1; 8 nucleotides align to TRBD2. The CDR3 consists of 15 residues. Losses at the gene ends were 1 base for V and 1 base for J; bases not matched to a gene: 0. Per the germline V gene, CDR1 is SGHTA and CDR2 is FQGNSA. The CDR3 DNA reads as TGTGCCAGCAGCTTAGTAGCGGGGTCCTACAATGAGCAGTTCTTC. This codes for CASSLVAGSYNEQFF.

The V call is TRBV18, the J call TRBJ1-6, with 11 bases that match TRBD1. V lost 5 bases and J lost 5; bases outside the gene matches: 2. This CDR3 has 15 amino acids. Germline loops: CDR1 KGHSH, CDR2 LQKENI. The CDR3 DNA sequence: TGTGCCAGCTCAGAGGGACAGGGGGATAATTCACCCCTCCACTTT. Translation: CASSEGQGDNSPLHF.

The chain employs TRBV7-2 and TRBJ1-1, with no clear D. The V and J ends lost 8 bases and 0 bases respectively, with 13 bases between them. This CDR3 comprises 14 residues. Germline assignment: CDR1 SGHTA and CDR2 FQGNSA. The CDR3 loop is CASSRGIMNTEAFF. As DNA, the CDR3 is TGTGCCAGCTCCCGTGGGATTATGAACACTGAAGCTTTCTTT.

The chain carries TRBV21-1 and TRBJ2-3. TRBV21-1 is a pseudogene. The CDR3 runs to 17 residues. As DNA, the CDR3 is TGTGCCAGCAGCAAAGTGACAGCGAGGGTCTACACAGATACGCAGTATTTT. The encoded protein is CASSKVTARVYTDTQYF.

The chain combines TRBV2 with TRBJ2-7; weak D call: TRBD1 (6 bases). From germline, CDR1 is SNHLY and CDR2 FYNNEI. V shed 4 bases and J shed 3 bases, with 10 bases lying between them. The CDR3 sequence is 13 residues long. Here the CDR3 DNA reads TGTGCCAGCAGTGCTGGACAGAGCTACGAGCAGTACTTC. Translated: CASSAGQSYEQYF.

The rearrangement links TRBV3-1 (or the pseudogene TRBV3-2) to TRBJ1-6; 11 positions match TRBD1. CDR3 length equals 16 residues. Germline lookup yields CDR1 LGHDT and CDR2 YNNKEL (reference sequence). The J segment lost 9 bases and the V segment lost 3 bases, leaving 7 bases of the junction unmatched. This CDR3 reads CASSHPGQGAGSPLHF. The CDR3 DNA reads TGTGCCAGCAGCCACCCCGGACAGGGGGCCGGTTCACCCCTCCACTTT.

The chain employs TRBV18 and TRBJ1-4; D unclear. CDR1 and CDR2 (germline): KGHSH, LQKENI. The V end was cut by 7 bases, the J end by 7 bases, with 13 bases between. This CDR3 has 13 residues. CDR3 sequence: CASFSTSSEKLFF. As DNA, the CDR3 is TGTGCCAGCTTCAGTACCTCAAGTGAAAAACTGTTTTTT.

J is TRBJ2-7 and V is TRBV7-9; TRBD1 matches 12 bases. The CDR3 consists of 17 residues. Germline V gene lookup returns CDR1 SEHNR and CDR2 FQNEAQ (reference sequence). V lost 5 bases, J lost 7 bases, and 15 bases stayed unmatched. DNA of the CDR3: TGTGCCAGCAGCCCCTTGAGACCGGGACAGGGGGCGTCAGAGCAGTACTTC. Translating gives CASSPLRPGQGASEQYF.

This clone is termed medium-sized. The V and J genes are TRBV12-3 or TRBV12-4 and TRBJ1-1, with D tentatively TRBD1 (5 bases). The ends were cut back, 7 bases at V and 3 bases at J, with 9 bases in the middle. This CDR3 contains 12 residues. CDR3 amino acids: CASNRGDTEAFF. The CDR3, as DNA: TGTGCCAGCAACCGGGGGGACACTGAAGCTTTCTTT.

The V gene is TRBV7-2, the J gene TRBJ1-1; D uncertain. Germline V gene sequence: CDR1 SGHTA, CDR2 FQGNSA. The CDR3 is 13 amino acids. V was cut by 1 base and J by 1 base, with 4 bases left in between. CDR3 coding DNA: TGTGCCAGCAGCTTAGACCAGAACACTGAAGCTTTCTTT. This gives the protein CASSLDQNTEAFF.

This chain joins TRBV9 and TRBJ1-6, with D hard to call. The CDR3 consists of 13 residues. The ends were cut back, 4 bases at V and 6 bases at J, with 8 bases in the middle. The germline V gene encodes CDR1 SGDLS and CDR2 YYNGEE. In DNA, the CDR3 is TGTGCCAGCAGCCCCCGGAGTAATTCACCCCTCCACTTT. Its protein product is CASSPRSNSPLHF. Together with reference TRBV9 and TRBJ1-6, the CDR3 gives the full variable domain: DSGVTQTPKHLITATGQRVTLRCSPRSGDLSVYWYQQSLDQGLQFLIQYYNGEERAKGNILERFSAQQFPDLHSELNLSSLELGDSALYFCASSPRSNSPLHFGNGTRLTVT.

The CDR3 nucleotides read TGTGCCTGGACCCTTAAAGGGACAGGGAAGTTTGTGGTGTCCTACGAGCAGTACTTC. Translated, it gives CAWTLKGTGKFVVSYEQYF. The rearrangement joins TRBV30 to TRBJ2-7; TRBD1 matches 9 bases. V lost 4 bases, J lost 1 base, and 20 bases stayed unmatched. In germline, CDR1 is GTSNPN, CDR2 SVGIG (reference sequence). The length of the CDR3 is 19 residues.